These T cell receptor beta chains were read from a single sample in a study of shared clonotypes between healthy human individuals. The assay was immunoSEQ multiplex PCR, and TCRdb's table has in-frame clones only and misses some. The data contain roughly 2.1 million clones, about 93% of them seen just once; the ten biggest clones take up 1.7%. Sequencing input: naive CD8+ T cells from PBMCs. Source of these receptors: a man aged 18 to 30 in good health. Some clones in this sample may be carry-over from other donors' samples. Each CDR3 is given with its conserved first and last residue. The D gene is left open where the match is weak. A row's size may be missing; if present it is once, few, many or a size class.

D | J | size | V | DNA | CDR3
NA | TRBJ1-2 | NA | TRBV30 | TGTGCCTGGATCAATTTTGATGGCTACACCTTC | CAWINFDGYTF
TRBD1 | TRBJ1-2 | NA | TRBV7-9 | TGTGCCAGCAGCAGGACAGGGGATGGCTACACCTTC | CASSRTGDGYTF
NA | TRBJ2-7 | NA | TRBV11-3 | TGTGCCAGCAGCCTACCTTTAAGAGGCTCCTACGAGCAGTACTTC | CASSLPLRGSYEQYF
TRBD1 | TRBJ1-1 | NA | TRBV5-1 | TGCGCCAGCAGCTTGCCCGGGACAGGGGACATGAACACTGAAGCTTTCTTT | CASSLPGTGDMNTEAFF
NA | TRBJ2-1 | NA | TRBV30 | TGTGCCTGGACTGACCCATATCTCAGATCAATGAGCCCGAATGAGCAGTTCTTC | CAWTDPYLRSMSPNEQFF
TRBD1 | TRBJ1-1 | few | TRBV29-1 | TGCAGCGTAGACAGACAGGGGCACACTGAAGCTTTCTTT | CSVDRQGHTEAFF
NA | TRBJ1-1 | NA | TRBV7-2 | TGTGCCAGCAGCTTAGCGCTGATGAACACTGAAGCTTTCTTT | CASSLALMNTEAFF
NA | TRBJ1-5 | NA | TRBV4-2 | TGTGCCAGCAGCCAAGAGGTTGGGGCCTTGAATCAGCCCCAGCATTTT | CASSQEVGALNQPQHF
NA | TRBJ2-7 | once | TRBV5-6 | TGTGCCAGCAGCTTGAATCAGCGCGAGCAGTACTTC | CASSLNQREQYF
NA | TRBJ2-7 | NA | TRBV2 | TGTGCCACCCTAGGGGCCTCCTACGAGCAGTACTTC | CATLGASYEQYF
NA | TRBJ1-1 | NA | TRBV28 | TGTGCCAGCAGTATGGGACGGAACACTGAAGCTTTCTTT | CASSMGRNTEAFF
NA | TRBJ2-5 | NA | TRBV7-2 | TGTGCCAGCAGCTTGTCGAGGCCGACCTGGGGGGAGACCCAGTACTTC | CASSLSRPTWGETQYF
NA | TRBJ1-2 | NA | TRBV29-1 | TGCAGCGCCTACTTGGGCAGTCGGGGCTACACCTTC | CSAYLGSRGYTF
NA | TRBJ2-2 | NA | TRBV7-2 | TGTGCCAGCAGCTTAGCAGGGATCCGGACGGTCGGGGAGCTGTTTTTT | CASSLAGIRTVGELFF
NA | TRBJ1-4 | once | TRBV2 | TGTGCCAGCAGTGGTTCCCTGGGCGAAAAACTGTTTTTT | CASSGSLGEKLFF
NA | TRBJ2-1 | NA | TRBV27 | TGTGCCAGCATCTCCGACTACTACAATGAGCAGTTCTTC | CASISDYYNEQFF
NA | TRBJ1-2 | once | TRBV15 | TGTGCCACCGAGCCCCTGGAGTACTATGGCTACACCTTC | CATEPLEYYGYTF
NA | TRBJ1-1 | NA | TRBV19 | TGTGCCAGTAGTATAGGCGGGTACACTGAAGCTTTCTTT | CASSIGGYTEAFF
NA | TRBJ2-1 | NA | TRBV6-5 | TGTGCCAGCAGCGGAGGACAGACGAACAATGAGCAGTTCTTC | CASSGGQTNNEQFF
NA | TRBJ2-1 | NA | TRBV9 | TGTGCCAGCAGCGTAGTTGGCGGGATATACAATGAGCAGTTCTTC | CASSVVGGIYNEQFF
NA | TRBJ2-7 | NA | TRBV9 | TGTGCCAGCAGCGTGGGGAACATTGATGTGGGCGCCGAGCAGTACTTC | CASSVGNIDVGAEQYF
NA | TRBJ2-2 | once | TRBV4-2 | TGTGCCAGCAGCCAAATGGTGGTTGGACATATGGGTCCCGGGGAGCTGTTTTTT | CASSQMVVGHMGPGELFF
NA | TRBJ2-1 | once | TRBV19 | TGTGCCAGTAGTAGGGGTACTAGCAGTAGCTCCTACAATGAGCAGTTCTTC | CASSRGTSSSSYNEQFF
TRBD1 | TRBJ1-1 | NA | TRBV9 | TGTGCCAGCAGCCCTGGACAGGCAGAAGCTTTCTTT | CASSPGQAEAFF
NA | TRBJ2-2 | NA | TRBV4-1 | TGCGCCAGCAGTCGGACAGACCAAAACACCGGGGAGCTGTTTTTT | CASSRTDQNTGELFF
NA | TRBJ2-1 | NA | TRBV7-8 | TGTGCCAGCAGCTTATTTGGCCTAGCAGATGAGCAGTTCTTC | CASSLFGLADEQFF
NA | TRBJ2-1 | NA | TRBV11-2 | TGTGCCAGCAGCTTAGGACCTTACAATGAGCAGTTCTTC | CASSLGPYNEQFF
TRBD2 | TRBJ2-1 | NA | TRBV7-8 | TGTGCCAGCAGCCCAGACCCGGCTAGCGGGAAGTACAATGAGCAGTTCTTC | CASSPDPASGKYNEQFF
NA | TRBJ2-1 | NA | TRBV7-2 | TGTGCCAGCACCGATAAGGCTCGGAGCTCCTACAATGAGCAGTTCTTC | CASTDKARSSYNEQFF
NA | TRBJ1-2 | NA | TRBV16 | TGTGCCAGCAGCCTCCTAAGGAGCGATGGCTACACCTTC | CASSLLRSDGYTF
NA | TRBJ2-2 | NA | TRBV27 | TGTGCCAGCAAGGTCGGGACGAAGAACACCGGGGAGCTGTTTTTT | CASKVGTKNTGELFF
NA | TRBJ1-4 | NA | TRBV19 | TGTGCCAGTAGTGTCCGGGACCTTAATGAAAAACTGTTTTTT | CASSVRDLNEKLFF
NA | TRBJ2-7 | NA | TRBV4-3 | TGCGCCAGCAGCCAAGATCGAGTGAGCCGCTCCTACGAGCAGTACTTC | CASSQDRVSRSYEQYF